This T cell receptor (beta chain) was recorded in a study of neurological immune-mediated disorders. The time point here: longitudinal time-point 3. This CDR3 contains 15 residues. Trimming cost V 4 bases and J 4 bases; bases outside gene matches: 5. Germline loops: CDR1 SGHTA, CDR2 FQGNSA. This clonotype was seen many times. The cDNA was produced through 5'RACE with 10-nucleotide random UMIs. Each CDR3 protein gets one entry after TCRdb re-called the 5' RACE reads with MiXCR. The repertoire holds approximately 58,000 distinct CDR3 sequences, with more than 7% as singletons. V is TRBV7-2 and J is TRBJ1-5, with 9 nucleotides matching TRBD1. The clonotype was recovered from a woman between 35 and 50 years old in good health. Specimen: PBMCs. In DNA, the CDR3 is TGTGCCAGCAGCTGGGGACAGGGAGGGAATCAGCCCCAGCATTTT. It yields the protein CASSWGQGGNQPQHF.